The clone carrying this TCR beta chain was counted between two and nine times. These data originate in a study of T cells after yellow fever vaccination. TCRdb re-analysed the 5' RACE reads in MiXCR, keeping a single row per CDR3 protein. The sample lists 610,000 or so distinct CDR3 sequences; 9% to 15% were seen once. Trimming took 0 bases from V and 12 from J; bases not matched to a gene: 4. The CDR3 sequence is 13 residues long. Germline V CDR1 and CDR2: LGHNA, YSLEER. The TCR sequence derives from a man between 25 and 39 years old who received the YFV17D yellow fever vaccine. Sequenced material: PBMCs, taken on the day of the yellow fever booster vaccination. V and J are TRBV4-3 and TRBJ2-2, with TRBD1 identical over 7 bases. CDR3 protein: CASSQETGSKLFF. The CDR3, as DNA: TGCGCCAGCAGCCAAGAGACAGGGTCGAAGCTGTTTTTT.